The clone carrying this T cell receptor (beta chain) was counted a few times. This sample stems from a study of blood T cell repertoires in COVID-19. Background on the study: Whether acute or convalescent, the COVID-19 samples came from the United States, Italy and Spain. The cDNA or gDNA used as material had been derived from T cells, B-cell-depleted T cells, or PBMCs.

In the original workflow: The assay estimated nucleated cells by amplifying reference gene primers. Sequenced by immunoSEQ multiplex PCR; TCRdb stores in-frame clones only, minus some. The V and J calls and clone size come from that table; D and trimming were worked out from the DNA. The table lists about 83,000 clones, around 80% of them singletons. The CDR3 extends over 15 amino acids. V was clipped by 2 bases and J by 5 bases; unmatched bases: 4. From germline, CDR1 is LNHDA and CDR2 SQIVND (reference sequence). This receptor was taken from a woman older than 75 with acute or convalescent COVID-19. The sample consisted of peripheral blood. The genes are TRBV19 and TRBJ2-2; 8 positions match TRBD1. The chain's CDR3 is CASSIPGGGTGELFF. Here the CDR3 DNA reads TGTGCCAGTAGTATACCAGGGGGCGGAACCGGGGAGCTGTTTTTT.